This T cell receptor beta chain was retrieved from a study of cytomegalovirus exposure and HLA in healthy donors. With 60 Vbeta and 13 Jbeta primers, the PCR was carried out. The method was immunoSEQ multiplex PCR; TCRdb's version includes in-frame clones alone and lacks a portion of them. In the table there are 170,000 or so clones, around three quarters of which are singletons. This clone was found a few times. The germline gives CDR1 SGHTA, CDR2 FQGNSA. The CDR3 extends over 11 amino acids. V was pared by 4 bases and J by 3 bases, with 3 bases between. The TCR comes from a boy between 10 and 17 years old in good health and CMV-seronegative. The sample was PBMCs. This rearrangement joins TRBV7-2 to TRBJ1-2; D gene uncertain. The DNA of the CDR3 is TGTGCCAGCAGCTCGGACTATGGCTACACCTTC. Protein: CASSSDYGYTF.